Shown below are 7 T cell receptor beta chains from a single sample sequenced in a study of T cells after yellow fever vaccination. In TCRdb, the 5' RACE reads were re-called with MiXCR into one record per CDR3 protein. In the table there are hundreds of thousands of distinct CDR3 sequences, 7.5% to 9.5% of which are singletons. This material consisted of CD4+ T cells sorted from PBMCs, taken 5 days after the yellow fever booster vaccination. These receptors all come from a man aged 18 to 29 who received the YFV17D yellow fever vaccine.

This chain connects TRBV4-2 to TRBJ1-6; D is undetermined. V lost 0 bases and J lost 7, with 13 bases in between. The CDR3 covers 16 residues. Germline CDR1 reads LGHNA; CDR2 reads YNFKEQ. Here the CDR3 DNA reads TGTGCCAGCAGCCAAGAGATGCCGGGTTCCAATTCACCCCTCCACTTT. It is translated as CASSQEMPGSNSPLHF.

This clonotype occurred a few times. V is TRBV28 and J is TRBJ2-7; D is uncertain. The V gene lost 2 bases and the J gene lost 0 bases, with 2 bases spanning the gap. The CDR3 loop spans 12 amino acids. Germline lookup yields CDR1 MDHEN and CDR2 SYDVKM. The CDR3: CASSLSSYEQYV. Here the CDR3 DNA reads TGTGCCAGCAGTTTAAGCTCCTACGAGCAGTACGTC.

V and J are TRBV19 and TRBJ2-5; no clear D gene. Per the germline V gene, CDR1 is LNHDA and CDR2 is SQIVND (reference sequence). V was trimmed by 0 bases and J by 4 bases, leaving 3 bases between them. The CDR3 has 12 amino acids. DNA of the CDR3: TGTGCCAGTAGTATAGATCTAGAGACCCAGTACTTC. It is translated as CASSIDLETQYF.

The table lists this clonotype with a few counts. V is TRBV7-8 and J is TRBJ2-1; tentative D call: TRBD1 (6 bases). The CDR3 extends over 19 amino acids. The V gene lost 0 bases and the J gene lost 0 bases, with 18 bases spanning the gap. CDR1 is SGHVS, CDR2 FQNEAQ, per germline. CDR3 DNA: TGTGCCAGCAGCTTAGCGAGGACTTCGGTCAGGGGCTCCTACAATGAGCAGTTCTTC. Residues: CASSLARTSVRGSYNEQFF.

The chain employs TRBV7-8 and TRBJ1-2; D is perhaps TRBD1 (5 bases). Trimming removed 3 bases at V and 4 bases at J, with 12 bases between. The CDR3 has 14 amino acids. Germline CDR1 SGHVS, CDR2 FQNEAQ. CDR3 loop: CASSLGGVAYGYTF. CDR3 DNA: TGTGCCAGCAGCTTGGGGGGGGTAGCCTATGGCTACACCTTC.

This clonotype appeared a few times. This sequence joins TRBV6-2 or TRBV6-3 and TRBJ2-5; D is ambiguous. CDR1 is MNHEY, CDR2 SVGEGT, per germline. V was cut by 10 bases and J by 4 bases, with 13 bases left in between. CDR3 size: 12 residues. The CDR3 region is CAITANPETQYF. CDR3 DNA: TGTGCCATCACGGCGAACCCAGAGACCCAGTACTTC.

This clonotype has only a few counts. The J gene is TRBJ2-7, the V gene TRBV4-2; TRBD2 is a possible D gene (6 bases). Germline V gives CDR1 LGHNA, CDR2 YNFKEQ. V was trimmed by 2 bases and J by 7 bases, leaving 18 bases between them. CDR3 length: 15 amino acids. The CDR3 region has the DNA TGTGCCAGCAGCCAACCGGGACGGGGGTCTGGAGAGCAGTACTTC. Translation gives CASSQPGRGSGEQYF.